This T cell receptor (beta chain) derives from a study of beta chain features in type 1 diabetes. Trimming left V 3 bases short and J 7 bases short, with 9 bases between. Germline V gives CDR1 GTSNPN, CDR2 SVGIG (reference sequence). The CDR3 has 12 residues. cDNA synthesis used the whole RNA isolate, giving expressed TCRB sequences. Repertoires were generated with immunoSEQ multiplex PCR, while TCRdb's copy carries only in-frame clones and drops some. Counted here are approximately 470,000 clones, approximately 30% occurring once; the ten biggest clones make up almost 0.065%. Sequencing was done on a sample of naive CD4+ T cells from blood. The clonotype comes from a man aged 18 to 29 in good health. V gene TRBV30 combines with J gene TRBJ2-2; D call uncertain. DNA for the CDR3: TGTGCCTGGAGCCCCACTCGCGGGGAGCTGTTTTTT. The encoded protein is CAWSPTRGELFF.